One and the same sample provided the 3 T cell receptor beta chains below, sequenced in a study of cytomegalovirus exposure and HLA in healthy donors. TCRdb's copy holds only in-frame clones and misses some; the assay was immunoSEQ multiplex PCR. The sample has over 150,000 clones; 75% to 90% are singletons. The sequencing input was PBMCs. The receptors originated from a man in his late teens or twenties in good health and CMV-seropositive.

The chain couples TRBV10-1 to TRBJ2-7, with TRBD2 matching over 10 bases. V trimming: 8 bases; J trimming: 1 base; junction bases outside the gene matches: 8. This CDR3 is built from 15 residues. In germline, CDR1 is WNHNN, CDR2 SYGVQD (reference sequence). The CDR3 here is CASGSPSGSSYEQYF. The CDR3 coding sequence is TGCGCCAGCGGCTCCCCTAGCGGGAGTTCCTACGAGCAGTACTTC.

This clone showed up just once. The rearrangement uses TRBV7-9 and TRBJ2-7, with D tentatively TRBD2 (7 bases). CDR3 length: 11 amino acids. The V end was cut by 2 bases, the J end by 12 bases, with 11 bases between. Germline V gene data show CDR1 as SEHNR and CDR2 as FQNEAQ (reference sequence). The CDR3 DNA reads TGTGCCAGCAGCTTACTCGGGGGGCTGTACTTC. It encodes CASSLLGGLYF. Supplemented by reference TRBV7-9 and TRBJ2-7, the full variable domain reads DTGVSQNPRHKITKRGQNVTFRCDPISEHNRLYWYRQTLGQGPEFLTYFQNEAQLEKSRLLSDRFSAERPKGSFSTLEIQRTEQGDSAMYLCASSLLGGLYFGPGTRLTVT.

The chain uses TRBV7-2 and TRBJ2-1; the match to TRBD1 covers 7 bases. CDR3 length equals 16 residues. CDR1 and CDR2 from the germline V gene are SGHTA and FQGNSA. The J segment lost 2 bases and the V segment lost 5 bases, leaving 9 bases of the junction unmatched. The DNA for the CDR3 is TGTGCCAGCAGCCCCGAACCGGGACAGACCTACAATGAGCAGTTCTTC. Protein: CASSPEPGQTYNEQFF.